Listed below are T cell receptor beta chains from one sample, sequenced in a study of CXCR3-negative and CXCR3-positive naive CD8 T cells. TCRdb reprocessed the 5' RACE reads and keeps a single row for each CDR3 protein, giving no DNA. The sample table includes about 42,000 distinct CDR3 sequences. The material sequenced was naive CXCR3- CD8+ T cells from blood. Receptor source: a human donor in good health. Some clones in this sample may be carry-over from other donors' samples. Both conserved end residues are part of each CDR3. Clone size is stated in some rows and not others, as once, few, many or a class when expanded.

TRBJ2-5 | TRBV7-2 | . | CASSPRFKRDQYQETQYF
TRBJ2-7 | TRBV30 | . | CAWARPGPVEQYF
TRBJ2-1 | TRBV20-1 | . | CSARVPDSYNEQFF
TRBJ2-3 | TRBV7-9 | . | CASSPTLDLEDTQYF
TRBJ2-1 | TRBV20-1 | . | CSARTPRAYNEQFF
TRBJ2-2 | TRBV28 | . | CASSLGTAGSGGELFF
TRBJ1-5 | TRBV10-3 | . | CAISESMGRPNSNYPLSNQPQHF
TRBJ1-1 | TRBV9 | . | CASRSGQNTEAFF
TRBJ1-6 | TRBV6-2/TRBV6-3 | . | CASSYLDSNSPLHF
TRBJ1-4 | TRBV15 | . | CATVATISTNEKLFF
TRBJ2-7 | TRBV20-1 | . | CSARTYSGLAGDREQYF
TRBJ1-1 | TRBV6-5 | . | CASSPFSRSPEETEAFF
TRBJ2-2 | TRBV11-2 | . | CASSLGKWQVSGELCF
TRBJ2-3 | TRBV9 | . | CASSRSHTDTQYF
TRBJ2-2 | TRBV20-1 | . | CSAPRLAKRTGELFF
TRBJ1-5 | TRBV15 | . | CATSRGMGRGQPQHF
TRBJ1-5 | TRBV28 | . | CASSLEPYGGNQPQHF
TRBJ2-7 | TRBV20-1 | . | CSARPGGTEQYF
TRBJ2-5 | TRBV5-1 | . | CASSSAFYGEQETQYF
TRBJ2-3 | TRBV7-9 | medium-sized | CASSLGGLDRSTDTQYF
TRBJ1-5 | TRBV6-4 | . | CASSETGFGQPQHF
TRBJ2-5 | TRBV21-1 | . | CASPPGGGRETQYF
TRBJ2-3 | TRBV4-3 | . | CASSHTSLSTDTQYF
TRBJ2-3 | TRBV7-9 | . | CASSSRQGHTDTQYF
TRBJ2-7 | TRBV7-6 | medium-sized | CASSIGLAYEQYF
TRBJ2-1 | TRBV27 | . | CASSPTTGLLYNEQFF
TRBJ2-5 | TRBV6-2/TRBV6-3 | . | CASNSASYRAAEEAQYF
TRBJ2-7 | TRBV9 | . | CASSASSGTPTYEQYF
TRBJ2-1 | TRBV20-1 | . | CSASEESSREFF
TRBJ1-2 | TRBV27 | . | CASSGNYGGYTF
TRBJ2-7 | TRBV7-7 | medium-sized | CASSLALGGSYEQYF
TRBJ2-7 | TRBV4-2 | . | CASSQESGLAGVEQYF
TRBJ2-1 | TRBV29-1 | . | CSVEGTHAYNEQFF
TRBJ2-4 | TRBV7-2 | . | CASSPGQGAYIQYF
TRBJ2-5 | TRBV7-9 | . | CASSPDSQETQYF
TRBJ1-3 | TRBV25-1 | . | CASSESATWLAGNTIYF
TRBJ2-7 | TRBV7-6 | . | CASSLEAEGSYEQYF
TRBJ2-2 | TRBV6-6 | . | CASSSGQGAGGELFF
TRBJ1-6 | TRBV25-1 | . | CASSEQGVYSPLHF
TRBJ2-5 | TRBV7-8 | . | CASSLVVRGLQETQYF
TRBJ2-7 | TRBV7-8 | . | CASSSRVSDPKTSYEQYF
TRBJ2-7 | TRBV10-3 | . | CAISESSVLDSYEQYF